These 25 T cell receptor beta chains were all obtained from the same sample, sequenced in a study of cytomegalovirus exposure and HLA in healthy donors. TCRdb's table, derived via immunoSEQ multiplex PCR, lists solely in-frame clones and lacks some. The sample lists 120,000 or so clones, under 90% occurring once. Sequencing was performed on PBMCs. These receptors came from a woman aged 18-30 years in good health and CMV-seronegative.

The V gene is TRBV19, the J gene TRBJ1-5, with D perhaps TRBD1 (5 bases). V gave up 3 bases and J gave up 2 bases, with 11 bases separating them. Germline V lookup: CDR1 LNHDA, CDR2 SQIVND (reference sequence). The CDR3 extends over 15 amino acids. The CDR3 is CASSIGGEGNQPQHF. As DNA, the CDR3 is TGTGCCAGTAGTATCGGGGGAGAGGGCAATCAGCCCCAGCATTTT.

The V gene is TRBV21-1, the J gene TRBJ1-4; the table's D call TRBD1 went unverified against the DNA. TRBV21-1 is a recognized pseudogene. The CDR3 has 16 amino acids. The CDR3 DNA reads TGTGCCAGCAGCAAAGAAAGGACAGGCCCTAATGAAAAACTGTTTTTT. It codes for CASSKERTGPNEKLFF.

The chain uses TRBV10-3 and TRBJ2-1; a possible D gene is TRBD2 (6 bases). CDR1 is ENHRY and CDR2 is SYGVKD in the germline V gene. Trimming shortened V by 8 bases and J by 6 bases, and 8 bases separated the two germline ends. The CDR3 totals 11 residues. The CDR3 bases are TGTGCCATCGGGGGACTCAATGAGCAGTTCTTC. The encoded protein is CAIGGLNEQFF.

The V call is TRBV6-5, the J call TRBJ1-1; 9 positions match TRBD1. With V trimmed by 6 bases and J by 6 bases, 5 bases remained unmatched. This CDR3 is 13 amino acids long. Germline V gene sequence: CDR1 MNHEY, CDR2 SVGAGI. The DNA of the CDR3 is TGTGCCAGCAGGGGACAGGGTATACCTGAAGCTTTCTTT. Translated, it gives CASRGQGIPEAFF.

This clone has only a few counts. This chain uses TRBV4-1 with TRBJ2-2, with D maybe TRBD2 (5 bases). Trimming shortened V by 1 base and J by 7 bases, and 10 bases separated the two germline ends. CDR3 length equals 14 residues. From germline, CDR1 is MGHRA and CDR2 YSYEKL. DNA of the CDR3: TGCGCCAGCAGCCAAGGGACTTTGTACGGGGAGCTGTTTTTT. Translation gives CASSQGTLYGELFF.

The genes are TRBV27 and TRBJ2-7; possible D gene TRBD2, 6 bases. The CDR3 extends over 13 amino acids. Trimming removed 4 bases from V and 3 bases from J, with 10 bases in between. Per the germline V gene, CDR1 is MNHEY and CDR2 is SMNVEV (reference sequence). The CDR3 bases are TGTGCCAGCAGTTGGGCGGGATACTACGAGCAGTACTTC. This gives the protein CASSWAGYYEQYF.

This sequence joins TRBV30 and TRBJ1-2, with a tentative D call TRBD1 (5 bases). From germline, CDR1 is GTSNPN and CDR2 SVGIG (reference sequence). The CDR3 covers 14 residues. V shed 4 bases and J shed 3 bases, with 15 bases lying between them. The CDR3 loop reads CAWTDGGTYYGYTF. The CDR3 nucleotides are TGTGCCTGGACTGATGGAGGGACTTACTATGGCTACACCTTC.

The rearrangement uses TRBV5-4 and TRBJ2-7; 7 positions agree with TRBD2. This CDR3 contains 15 residues. Trimming at V came to 4 bases and at J to 5 bases, leaving 12 bases not matched to a gene. Germline V lookup: CDR1 SGHNT, CDR2 YYREEE (reference sequence). The CDR3 DNA reads TGTGCCAGCAGCCGCCGGGACTACGGTCTAGACGAGCAGTACTTC. Translated, it gives CASSRRDYGLDEQYF.

This clone was counted once. The chain combines TRBV27 with TRBJ2-2, with 7 bases that match TRBD2. With V trimmed by 2 bases and J by 6 bases, 12 bases remained unmatched. The germline V gene has CDR1 MNHEY and CDR2 SMNVEV (reference sequence). This CDR3 has 17 residues. In DNA, the CDR3 is TGTGCCAGCAGTTTAAGTATGAGGGAGGGCGCAGCCGGGGAGCTGTTTTTT. This sequence encodes CASSLSMREGAAGELFF.

V usage is TRBV6-1 and J usage is TRBJ2-1, with 9 bases that match TRBD1. Germline V lookup: CDR1 MNHNS, CDR2 SASEGT. V lost 6 bases, J lost 2 bases, and 5 bases stayed unmatched. The CDR3 is 15 amino acids. The CDR3 bases are TGTGCCAGCAGAACCGGGACAGGGCCCTACAATGAGCAGTTCTTC. Protein product: CASRTGTGPYNEQFF.

This clone was seen only a few times. The chain is built from TRBV6-5 and TRBJ1-2; D is unclear. Germline V gene data show CDR1 as MNHEY and CDR2 as SVGAGI. Trimming left V 5 bases short and J 2 bases short, with 6 bases between. This CDR3 has 12 residues. Here the CDR3 DNA reads TGTGCCAGCAGTCCCTCCAACTATGGCTACACCTTC. It yields the protein CASSPSNYGYTF.

V and J are TRBV6-1 and TRBJ1-2; 9 bases line up with TRBD1. CDR3 length: 14 residues. Germline CDR1 is MNHNS and CDR2 is SASEGT. J lost 8 bases, V lost 2 bases, and 6 bases had no gene match. This chain's CDR3 is CASSEPRQGGGYTF. The CDR3 DNA reads TGTGCCAGCAGTGAACCCAGACAGGGGGGGGGCTACACCTTC.

The chain couples TRBV30 to TRBJ2-3, with 7 bases identical to TRBD2. V lost 7 bases, J lost 0 bases, and 10 bases stayed unmatched. The germline V gene encodes CDR1 GTSNPN and CDR2 SVGIG (reference sequence). The CDR3 runs to 15 residues. The CDR3 region has the DNA TGTGCCTCCTCCGGGACTACCGCTAGCACAGATACGCAGTATTTT. It encodes CASSGTTASTDTQYF.

The chain is built from TRBV7-2 and TRBJ1-3, with TRBD1 matching 10 bases. Germline values: CDR1 SGHTA, CDR2 FQGNSA. This CDR3 is 17 amino acids long. V was clipped by 5 bases and J by 4 bases; unmatched bases: 11. CDR3: CASSTRQGALAGNTIYF. The CDR3 nucleotides read TGTGCCAGCAGCACCCGACAGGGGGCCCTAGCCGGAAACACCATATATTTT.

This rearrangement joins TRBV6-4 to TRBJ2-3; TRBD1 is a possible D gene (6 bases). Germline loops: CDR1 MRHNA, CDR2 SNTAGT. Trimming took 2 bases from V and 2 from J, leaving 8 bases between them. The CDR3 sequence is 14 residues long. The CDR3 nucleotides are TGTGCCAGCAGTGACGGGACAAACACAGATACGCAGTATTTT. The encoded protein is CASSDGTNTDTQYF.

The genes are TRBV14 and TRBJ1-1; the match to TRBD1 covers 7 bases. CDR3 length equals 12 residues. Germline CDR1 is SGHDN and CDR2 is FVKESK. V shed 4 bases, J shed 11 bases, and the junction held 7 bases outside the gene matches. The CDR3 loop reads CASSPDRVRAFF. CDR3 sequence (DNA): TGTGCCAGCAGCCCAGACAGGGTGAGGGCTTTCTTT.

The rearrangement joins TRBV29-1 to TRBJ2-3; D is possibly TRBD2 (6 bases). Deletions cut 3 bases from V and 5 bases from J, with 18 bases between. Germline assignment: CDR1 SQVTM and CDR2 ANQGSEA. The CDR3 loop spans 15 amino acids. Written as DNA, the CDR3 is TGCAGCGTTGACCCCCAGCGGGCCCGCGTAGATACGCAGTATTTT. This sequence encodes CSVDPQRARVDTQYF.

The chain is built from TRBV7-9 and TRBJ2-5, with TRBD2 matching over 13 bases. The CDR3 consists of 16 residues. V lost 7 bases, J lost 3 bases, and 8 bases stayed unmatched. CDR1 is SEHNR, CDR2 FQNEAQ, per germline (reference sequence). The CDR3 is CASTRGGLAGEETQYF. CDR3 bases: TGTGCCAGCACCCGCGGAGGACTAGCGGGAGAAGAGACCCAGTACTTC.

The chain uses TRBV11-3 and TRBJ2-1, with 13 bases identical to TRBD2. This CDR3 spans 17 amino acids. Germline V CDR1 and CDR2: SGHNT, YENEEA. V trimming: 5 bases; J trimming: 7 bases; junction bases outside the gene matches: 11. The CDR3 loop is CASSTRTSGSIGNEQFF. The CDR3 DNA sequence: TGTGCCAGCAGCACCCGGACTAGCGGGAGCATTGGGAATGAGCAGTTCTTC.

The chain has TRBV6-6 and TRBJ2-7; 9 bases are a match to TRBD2. Germline values: CDR1 MNHNY, CDR2 SVGAGI (reference sequence). With 8 bases clipped from V and 7 bases from J, the junction kept 9 bases outside the gene matches. The CDR3 runs to 13 residues. CDR3 loop: CASGRVAGEEQYF. DNA for the CDR3: TGTGCCAGCGGACGGGTAGCGGGAGAGGAGCAGTACTTC.

The chain employs TRBV4-1 and TRBJ2-3, with 7 bases aligning to TRBD1. Germline trimming cut 0 bases from V and 4 bases from J; bases unmatched to any gene: 1. CDR1 and CDR2 from the germline V gene are MGHRA and YSYEKL. The length of the CDR3 is 14 residues. The CDR3 DNA reads as TGCGCCAGCAGCCAAGAACAGGGGCCAGATACGCAGTATTTT. This codes for CASSQEQGPDTQYF.

This chain joins TRBV19 and TRBJ2-1, with D uncertain. Germline V CDR1 and CDR2: LNHDA, SQIVND (reference sequence). Trimming left V 3 bases short and J 5 bases short, with 11 bases between. The CDR3 has 14 amino acids. CDR3 nucleotides: TGTGCCAGTAGTATCCGAGATCTAAACAATGAGCAGTTCTTC. Its translation: CASSIRDLNNEQFF. The full variable domain, with the rest looked up from reference TRBV19 and TRBJ2-1, is DGGITQSPKYLFRKEGQNVTLSCEQNLNHDAMYWYRQDPGQGLRLIYYSQIVNDFQKGDIAEGYSVSREKKESFPLTVTSAQKNPTAFYLCASSIRDLNNEQFFGPGTRLTVL.

This chain links TRBV4-1 with TRBJ1-1, with TRBD1 as a possible D gene (5 bases). The CDR3 loop spans 17 amino acids. In germline, CDR1 is MGHRA, CDR2 YSYEKL. Trimming left V 2 bases short and J 0 bases short, with 16 bases between. CDR3 sequence reads: CASSQPPGLGLNTEAFF. As DNA, the CDR3 is TGCGCCAGCAGCCAACCGCCGGGACTGGGTTTGAACACTGAAGCTTTCTTT.

V is TRBV4-2 and J is TRBJ2-1, with D possibly TRBD2 on 5 matching bases. With 4 bases removed from V and 0 bases from J, the gap between germline ends came to 22 bases. In germline, CDR1 is LGHNA, CDR2 YNFKEQ. There are 19 residues in the CDR3. The CDR3 spells CASSRAPKKAVSSYNEQFF. The CDR3 DNA reads TGTGCCAGCAGCCGAGCCCCCAAAAAAGCGGTTAGCTCCTACAATGAGCAGTTCTTC.

J is TRBJ2-7 and V is TRBV29-1, with 10 positions matching TRBD1. Unmatched junction bases numbered 5, after V lost 6 bases and J lost 3 bases. Germline-derived CDR1 and CDR2 are SQVTM and ANQGSEA. The CDR3 loop spans 13 amino acids. The CDR3 loop is CSVGTGVVYEQYF. In nucleotides, the CDR3 is TGCAGCGTGGGGACAGGGGTTGTCTACGAGCAGTACTTC.